These 2 T cell receptor beta chains were all obtained from the same sample, sequenced in a study of T-cell reconstitution after alpha-beta-depleted transplantation in children. Unique molecular identifiers were incorporated during preparation of the TCRbeta library. Using its own MiXCR run on the PCR reads, TCRdb lists one record per CDR3 protein. The sample lists about 240,000 distinct CDR3 sequences, around 25% occurring once. The specimen was PBMCs, collected before TCRalphabeta/CD19-depleted stem cell transplant. Receptors originate from a girl aged 2 to 10 with Fanconi anemia, due to receive a stem cell transplant.

The gene calls are TRBV28 and TRBJ1-1; D possibly corresponds to TRBD1 (6 bases). Germline V gene sequence: CDR1 MDHEN, CDR2 SYDVKM. The V and J ends lost 6 bases and 1 base respectively, with 15 bases between them. This CDR3 comprises 15 residues. CDR3 sequence reads: CASSPRGSANTEAFF. The CDR3 DNA reads TGTGCCAGCAGCCCGAGGGGGTCAGCGAACACTGAAGCTTTCTTT.

The rearrangement joins TRBV20-1 to TRBJ1-4, with 7 bases fitting TRBD1. CDR1 and CDR2 from the germline V gene are DFQATT and SNEGSKA (reference sequence). The CDR3 spans 13 residues. In nucleotides, the CDR3 is TGCTCGGGACAGTCTGCAACTAATGAAAAACTGTTTTTT. Its translation: CSGQSATNEKLFF.